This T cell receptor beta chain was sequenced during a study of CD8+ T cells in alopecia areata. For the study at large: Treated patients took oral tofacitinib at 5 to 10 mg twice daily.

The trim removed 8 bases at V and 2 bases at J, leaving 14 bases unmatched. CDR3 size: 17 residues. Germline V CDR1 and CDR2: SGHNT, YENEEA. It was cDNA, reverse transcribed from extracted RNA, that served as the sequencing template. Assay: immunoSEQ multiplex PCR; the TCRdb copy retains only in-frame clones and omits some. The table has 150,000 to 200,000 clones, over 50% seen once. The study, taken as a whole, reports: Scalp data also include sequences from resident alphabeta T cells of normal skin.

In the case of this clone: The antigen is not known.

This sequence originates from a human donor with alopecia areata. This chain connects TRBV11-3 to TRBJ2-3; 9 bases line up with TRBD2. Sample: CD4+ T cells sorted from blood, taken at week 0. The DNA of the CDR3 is TGTGCCAGCGGGCTACTAAGTGGCGGGGGGGCCACAGATACGCAGTATTTT. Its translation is CASGLLSGGGATDTQYF.